The 3 T cell receptor beta chains given below trace back to one sample, sequenced in a study of shared clonotypes between healthy human individuals. Measured with immunoSEQ multiplex PCR; TCRdb has only the in-frame clones, and not every one. The data contain more than 2,000,000 clones, around 90% of them singletons. Sequenced input: naive CD4+ T cells sorted from blood. Documented subset: CD45RA+ positively selected. These receptors were obtained from a man in his late teens or twenties in good health.

This rearrangement joins TRBV6-1 to TRBJ2-7, with D tentatively TRBD2 (6 bases). The V end lost 1 base, the J end lost 5 bases, and 15 bases lay between the germline ends. The germline V gene encodes CDR1 MNHNS and CDR2 SASEGT. The CDR3 contains 15 residues. For the CDR3, the DNA is TGTGCCAGCAGTGAAGAGGGGAGGAGGACAAACGAGCAGTACTTC. Translating it yields CASSEEGRRTNEQYF.

The chain couples TRBV10-3 to TRBJ1-5; D perhaps matches TRBD1 (5 bases). This CDR3 has 13 residues. Trimming shortened V by 4 bases and J by 7 bases, and 11 bases separated the two germline ends. Germline V gene lookup returns CDR1 ENHRY and CDR2 SYGVKD. CDR3 DNA sequence: TGTGCCATCAGTGCAGGGTCAGGACAGCCCCAGCATTTT. Translating gives CAISAGSGQPQHF.

The chain combines TRBV7-2 with TRBJ2-3; D is perhaps TRBD2 (7 bases). Germline assignment: CDR1 SGHTA and CDR2 FQGNSA. V gave up 5 bases and J gave up 5 bases, with 14 bases separating them. The CDR3 loop spans 14 amino acids. CDR3 residues: CASSTTGGQDTQYF. CDR3 DNA sequence: TGTGCCAGCAGCACGACCGGGGGGCAAGATACGCAGTATTTT. Together with reference TRBV7-2 and TRBJ2-3, the CDR3 gives the full variable domain: GAGVSQSPSNKVTEKGKDVELRCDPISGHTALYWYRQSLGQGLEFLIYFQGNSAPDKSGLPSDRFSAERTGGSVSTLTIQRTQQEDSAVYLCASSTTGGQDTQYFGPGTRLTVL.